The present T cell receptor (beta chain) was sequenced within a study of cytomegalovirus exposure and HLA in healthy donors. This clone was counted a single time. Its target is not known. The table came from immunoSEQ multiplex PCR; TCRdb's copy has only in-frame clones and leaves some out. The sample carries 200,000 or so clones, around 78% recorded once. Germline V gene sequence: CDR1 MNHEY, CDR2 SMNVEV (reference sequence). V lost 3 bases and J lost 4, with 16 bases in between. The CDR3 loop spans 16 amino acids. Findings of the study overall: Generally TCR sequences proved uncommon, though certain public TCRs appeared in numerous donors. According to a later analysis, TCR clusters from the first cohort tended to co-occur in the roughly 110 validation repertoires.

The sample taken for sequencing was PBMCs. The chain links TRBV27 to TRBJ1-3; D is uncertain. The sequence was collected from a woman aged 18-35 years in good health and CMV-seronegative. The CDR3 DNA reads TGTGCCAGCAGTTTCCGGGCTCCTCGCTTGGGAAACACCATATATTTT. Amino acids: CASSFRAPRLGNTIYF.